A selection of T cell receptor beta chains follows, all from one sample in a study of regulatory T cells in long-lasting Graves disease. MiXCR, run by TCRdb on the multiplex PCR reads, gives a single entry per CDR3 protein. Seen here are about 530,000 distinct CDR3 sequences, around 16% observed once, and the top ten hold 25%. The same sample was also studied in work on T cells in Graves' hyperthyroidism and ophthalmopathy.

Sequencing was performed on peripheral blood mononuclear cells (PBMCs), taken at new diagnosis, from a patient treated with antithyroid drugs. These receptors were collected from a woman aged 40 to 65 with Graves disease. CDR3s include the opening cysteine and the closing phenylalanine or tryptophan. The order of the fields is V gene, J gene, CDR3 protein.

>TRBV12-3/TRBV12-4|TRBJ1-2
CASSLDRGLFYGYTF
>TRBV6-5|TRBJ2-5
CASSYYRLQETQYF
>TRBV28|-
CASSLFLPLGGSEEQFF
>TRBV20-1|TRBJ1-5
CSAGQPQHF
>TRBV30|TRBJ1-1
CAWSVRVHRDTEAFF
>TRBV6-5|TRBJ1-2
CASSYSRGNYGYTF
>TRBV7-9|TRBJ2-2
CATRLPGLAGGRNTGELFF
>TRBV20-1|TRBJ2-1
CSASPHRGEQFF
>TRBV5-1|TRBJ2-7
CASSPHPGQGYEQYF
>TRBV19|TRBJ2-3
CASGPRTSGGTRGDTQYF
>TRBV9|TRBJ2-7
CASSVGGFAPEQYF
>TRBV28|TRBJ2-2
CASSLWGPIDRPNTGELFF
>TRBV29-1|TRBJ1-1
CSVSTGSTEAFF
>TRBV12-5|TRBJ2-7
CASGLVIISRTDAYEQYF
>TRBV12-3/TRBV12-4|TRBJ1-2
CASRTTGTGLRRGYTF
>TRBV7-9|TRBJ2-5
CASSLSRMGQETQYF
>TRBV6-9|TRBJ1-1
CASSYQDELTGAFF
>TRBV27|TRBJ1-2
CASSSDGRFSDYGYTF
>TRBV6-2/TRBV6-3|TRBJ1-4
CASSTRQVWSVEKLFF
>TRBV15|TRBJ2-5
CATSRDMEETQYF
>TRBV7-2|TRBJ1-1
CASRPTGAAAEAFF
>TRBV3-1|TRBJ2-6
CASSQGEAGNIIPSGANVLTF
>TRBV30|TRBJ1-1
CAWRYFPSSTEAFF
>TRBV5-1|TRBJ2-1
CASSLGPGGGEQFF
>TRBV5-5|TRBJ1-1
CASSWGGRNTEAFF